This entry lists 31 T cell receptor beta chains sequenced from one sample in a study of blood T cell repertoires in COVID-19. Produced via immunoSEQ multiplex PCR; TCRdb's table is partial and in-frame only. This sample has approximately 15,000 clones; roughly four fifths occur once, and the top ten carry approximately 25%. Sequencing was carried out using peripheral blood. Receptors originate from a middle-aged man with active or convalescent COVID-19.

In DNA form, the CDR3 reads TGTGCCACAGGACGAGGGACCTACGAGCAGTACTTC. It encodes CATGRGTYEQYF. The rearrangement links TRBV12-3 or TRBV12-4 to TRBJ2-7, with a tentative D call TRBD2 (5 bases). The CDR3 sequence is 12 residues long. Trimming stripped 10 bases from V and 2 bases from J, with 12 bases between.

This clone has just a few counts. J is TRBJ2-1 and V is TRBV27, with TRBD2 identical over 7 bases. Germline loops: CDR1 MNHEY, CDR2 SMNVEV (reference sequence). The CDR3 spans 16 residues. The trim removed 2 bases at V and 6 bases at J, leaving 10 bases unmatched. CDR3 residues: CASSLGVWRESNEQFF. CDR3 in DNA: TGTGCCAGCAGTTTAGGAGTGTGGCGGGAGAGCAATGAGCAGTTCTTC.

The chain employs TRBV19 and TRBJ1-5; the D gene is possibly TRBD1 (5 bases). The CDR3 runs to 14 residues. Looked up from germline, CDR1 is LNHDA and CDR2 is SQIVND (reference sequence). V lost 5 bases and J 8 bases, leaving 16 bases between the germline ends. The CDR3 bases are TGTGCCAGTAGTCCCGGTGGGGCGGTGAAGCCCCAGCATTTT. This encodes CASSPGGAVKPQHF.

This clone has a single count. The gene calls are TRBV4-1 and TRBJ1-5, with a possible D match to TRBD1 (6 bases). The germline V gene encodes CDR1 MGHRA and CDR2 YSYEKL. The CDR3 contains 16 residues. Trimming pared 1 base from V and 6 bases from J, leaving 16 bases between. The CDR3 reads CASSQGGPGVFQPQHF. The DNA of the CDR3 is TGCGCCAGCAGCCAAGGTGGTCCAGGGGTATTTCAGCCCCAGCATTTT.

The chain has TRBV7-2 and TRBJ2-7; 11 positions match TRBD2. Germline V gene sequence: CDR1 SGHTA, CDR2 FQGNSA. Trimming cost V 2 bases and J 2 bases; bases outside gene matches: 8. The CDR3 sequence is 17 residues long. The CDR3 DNA sequence: TGTGCCAGCAGCTTATATCTAGCGGGAGGCCTTACCTACGAGCAGTACTTC. Residues: CASSLYLAGGLTYEQYF.

V gene TRBV24-1 combines with J gene TRBJ2-3; TRBD1 matches 10 bases. This CDR3 contains 15 residues. Trimming removed 5 bases from V and 0 bases from J; junction bases left unmatched: 1. Germline lookup yields CDR1 KGHDR and CDR2 SFDVKD. The CDR3 bases are TGTGCCACCAGTGCGGGACAGGGGAGCACAGATACGCAGTATTTT. It translates to CATSAGQGSTDTQYF.

The gene calls are TRBV6-6 and TRBJ2-7; D may be TRBD2 (5 bases). This CDR3 comprises 13 residues. Looked up from germline, CDR1 is MNHNY and CDR2 is SVGAGI (reference sequence). V gave up 5 bases and J gave up 2 bases, with 10 bases separating them. CDR3: CASSPGVTYEQYF. The CDR3 nucleotides are TGTGCCAGCAGTCCCGGGGTTACCTACGAGCAGTACTTC.

This clone was found once. The CDR3 DNA sequence: TGTGCCAGCAGCCAAGATCGCGGGGGCGAGGCTTTCTTT. It translates to CASSQDRGGEAFF. The genes are TRBV14 and TRBJ1-1; TRBD1 might be the D (6 bases). Germline V gene data show CDR1 as SGHDN and CDR2 as FVKESK. The CDR3 totals 13 residues. Trimming removed 0 bases from V and 11 bases from J, with 13 bases in between.

DNA of the CDR3: TGTGCCAGCAGTGAGGCGGGGGTGCGACAAGAGACCCAGTACTTC. It is translated as CASSEAGVRQETQYF. This chain joins TRBV6-4 and TRBJ2-5; 7 bases match TRBD2. CDR3 length: 15 amino acids. CDR1 and CDR2 (germline): MRHNA, SNTAGT. V lost 3 bases, J lost 2 bases, and 6 bases stayed unmatched.

As to this clone: At the DNA level, this CDR3 is encoded by other sequences in the same sample as well. The gene calls are TRBV28 and TRBJ1-2, with TRBD1 identical over 7 bases. CDR3 length: 14 amino acids. V shed 1 base, J shed 8 bases, and the junction held 7 bases outside the gene matches. Germline loops: CDR1 MDHEN, CDR2 SYDVKM. The CDR3 sequence is CASSLSGGLGGYTF. Written as DNA, the CDR3 is TGTGCCAGCAGTTTATCAGGGGGGCTAGGAGGCTACACCTTC.

The rearrangement links TRBV6-5 to TRBJ1-6; D not certain. This CDR3 has 15 amino acids. From germline, CDR1 is MNHEY and CDR2 SVGAGI. Trimming left V 6 bases short and J 9 bases short, with 18 bases between. This CDR3 reads CASSPRGALSSPLHF. The CDR3 region has the DNA TGTGCCAGCAGCCCCCGTGGAGCGCTTTCTTCACCCCTCCACTTT.

The chain carries TRBV29-1 and TRBJ2-4, with 12 bases matching TRBD2. Germline V gene data show CDR1 as SQVTM and CDR2 as ANQGSEA. The CDR3 contains 17 residues. V lost 7 bases, J lost 0 bases, and 10 bases stayed unmatched. The chain's CDR3 is CSGPSGRDNLAKNIQYF. The CDR3 nucleotides are TGCAGCGGACCTAGCGGGAGGGATAACCTAGCCAAAAACATTCAGTACTTC. The entire variable domain, with the rest obtained from reference TRBV29-1 and TRBJ2-4, is as follows: SAVISQKPSRDICQRGTSLTIQCQVDSQVTMMFWYRQQPGQSLTLIATANQGSEATYESGFVIDKFPISRPNLTFSTLTVSNMSPEDSSIYLCSGPSGRDNLAKNIQYFGAGTRLSVL.

This chain connects TRBV5-4 to TRBJ1-1; D gene ambiguous. V was shortened by 7 bases and J by 1 base, with 17 bases between the two germline ends. The germline CDR1 and CDR2 sequences are SGHNT and YYREEE (reference sequence). This CDR3 is 15 amino acids long. The CDR3 sequence: CASALRRPGNTEAFF. The CDR3 DNA sequence: TGTGCCAGCGCGCTTAGGCGTCCGGGGAACACTGAAGCTTTCTTT.

This chain connects TRBV15 to TRBJ1-4; the match to TRBD1 covers 9 bases. The germline CDR1 and CDR2 sequences are LNHNV and YYDKDF (reference sequence). J gave up 12 bases and V 4 bases, and 9 bases lay outside the gene matches. CDR3 length: 14 amino acids. The DNA for the CDR3 is TGTGCCACCAGCAAGGGGACAGGGAGTGTTGAACTGTTTTTT. Translating it yields CATSKGTGSVELFF.

This sequence joins TRBV29-1 and TRBJ1-2; D might be TRBD1 (5 bases). V lost 8 bases, J lost 8 bases, and 12 bases lay in between. CDR3 size: 10 residues. Germline CDR1 is SQVTM and CDR2 is ANQGSEA. The CDR3 is CSTWRGGYTF. The CDR3 nucleotides read TGCAGCACGTGGAGGGGCGGCTACACCTTC.

The chain links TRBV6-6 to TRBJ2-1; 10 bases fit TRBD2. This CDR3 is built from 16 residues. V shed 5 bases and J 5 bases; nucleotides not matched to a gene: 9. Germline CDR1 is MNHNY and CDR2 is SVGAGI (reference sequence). CDR3 amino acids: CASSTSTSGPHNEQFF. CDR3 sequence (DNA): TGTGCCAGCAGTACCTCGACTAGCGGGCCCCACAATGAGCAGTTCTTC.

V and J are TRBV11-3 and TRBJ1-1; TRBD1 might be the D (6 bases). Germline V gives CDR1 SGHNT, CDR2 YENEEA. Trimming left V 0 bases short and J 10 bases short, with 15 bases between. This CDR3 is 14 amino acids long. CDR3: CASSLEGAGVGAFF. The DNA for the CDR3 is TGTGCCAGCAGCTTAGAGGGTGCAGGGGTCGGAGCTTTCTTT.

This chain links TRBV19 with TRBJ1-1; TRBD1 matches at 7 bases. V was clipped by 9 bases and J by 0 bases; unmatched bases: 4. The CDR3 covers 13 residues. Germline CDR1 reads LNHDA; CDR2 reads SQIVND (reference sequence). CDR3 sequence reads: CASGQVMNTEAFF. As DNA, the CDR3 is TGTGCCAGCGGACAGGTGATGAACACTGAAGCTTTCTTT.

DNA of the CDR3: TGTGCCAGCTCACCAACAGCGGACGAGCAGTACTTC. This gives the protein CASSPTADEQYF. The chain couples TRBV18 to TRBJ2-7, with D tentatively TRBD2 (5 bases). CDR3 length: 12 residues. V gave up 2 bases and J gave up 5 bases, with 7 bases separating them. Germline values: CDR1 KGHSH, CDR2 LQKENI.

V usage is TRBV5-1 and J usage is TRBJ2-7; TRBD1 matches 10 bases. The CDR3 is 15 residues long. From germline, CDR1 is SGHRS and CDR2 YFSETQ. V lost 7 bases and J lost 0; bases outside the gene matches: 7. The CDR3 nucleotides are TGCGCCAGCGAAGTAGGACAGGGGGGCTCCTACGAGCAGTACTTC. It yields the protein CASEVGQGGSYEQYF.

The chain couples TRBV5-5 to TRBJ2-2; D is unclear. Germline V gives CDR1 SGHKS, CDR2 YYEKEE (reference sequence). Trimming removed 4 bases at V and 10 bases at J, with 11 bases between. CDR3 length: 12 residues. The DNA of the CDR3 is TGTGCCAGCAGCCCTTTTTTAGAGGAGCTGTTTTTT. Translating gives CASSPFLEELFF.

V and J are TRBV11-2 and TRBJ2-2, with TRBD2 identical over 15 bases. This CDR3 spans 16 amino acids. Germline V lookup: CDR1 SGHAT, CDR2 FQNNGV. Germline trimming cut 5 bases from V and 5 bases from J; bases unmatched to any gene: 3. The CDR3 reads CASSTGLAGGTGELFF. In nucleotides, the CDR3 is TGTGCCAGCAGCACGGGACTAGCGGGGGGAACCGGGGAGCTGTTTTTT.

This clone was seen a few times. The chain couples TRBV28 to TRBJ1-1, with a possible D match to TRBD1 (5 bases). V was cut by 6 bases and J by 2 bases, with 7 bases left in between. Germline V gene sequence: CDR1 MDHEN, CDR2 SYDVKM. The CDR3 sequence is 12 residues long. DNA for the CDR3: TGTGCCAGCAGGACAGTAAACACTGAAGCTTTCTTT. It encodes CASRTVNTEAFF.

This chain uses TRBV27 with TRBJ1-6; TRBD1 matches at 7 bases. The CDR3 runs 14 residues. Trimming at V came to 3 bases and at J to 7 bases, leaving 3 bases not matched to a gene. In germline, CDR1 is MNHEY, CDR2 SMNVEV (reference sequence). The CDR3 here is CASSLGTANSPLHF. CDR3 bases: TGTGCCAGCAGTTTGGGGACAGCGAATTCACCCCTCCACTTT.

The V gene is TRBV6-5, the J gene TRBJ1-1; D is unclear. The CDR3 totals 13 residues. V was clipped by 5 bases and J by 4 bases, with 11 bases between them. Germline CDR1 and CDR2: MNHEY and SVGAGI. CDR3 loop: CASSPPLRTEAFF. The CDR3 DNA is TGTGCCAGCAGTCCCCCCCTGCGCACTGAAGCTTTCTTT.

CDR3 loop: CASSSGNRDVTEAFF. The CDR3 DNA reads TGTGCCAGCAGCTCGGGAAACAGGGATGTCACTGAAGCTTTCTTT. The chain carries TRBV5-4 and TRBJ1-1; D is perhaps TRBD1 (6 bases). The CDR3 contains 15 residues. Germline V gives CDR1 SGHNT, CDR2 YYREEE (reference sequence). Trimming took off 3 bases at V and 4 bases at J, with 16 bases between the two ends.

The genes are TRBV30 and TRBJ2-5; the match to TRBD2 covers 9 bases. The germline V gene has CDR1 GTSNPN and CDR2 SVGIG (reference sequence). The CDR3 is 15 residues long. J gave up 1 base and V 0 bases, and 3 bases lay outside the gene matches. The CDR3 loop reads CAWSVMTSGQETQYF. CDR3 sequence (DNA): TGTGCCTGGAGTGTAATGACTAGCGGCCAAGAGACCCAGTACTTC. Variable domain in full (rest from reference TRBV30 and TRBJ2-5): SQTIHQWPATLVQPVGSPLSLECTVEGTSNPNLYWYRQAAGRGLQLLFYSVGIGQISSEVPQNLSASRPQDRQFILSSKKLLLSDSGFYLCAWSVMTSGQETQYFGPGTRLLVL.

The rearrangement uses TRBV5-6 and TRBJ2-3; D remains ambiguous. The germline gives CDR1 SGHDT, CDR2 YYEEEE. V was clipped by 3 bases and J by 0 bases, with 8 bases between them. There are 14 residues in the CDR3. This chain's CDR3 is CASSSLTSTDTQYF. CDR3 in DNA: TGTGCCAGCAGCTCCTTGACTAGCACAGATACGCAGTATTTT.

In nucleotides, the CDR3 is TGTGCCAGCAGATCGGGACTAGCGGGAAGATATGAGCAGTTCTTC. Its translation is CASRSGLAGRYEQFF. V and J are TRBV6-5 and TRBJ2-1; 13 bases agree with TRBD2. The CDR3 loop spans 15 amino acids. Germline values: CDR1 MNHEY, CDR2 SVGAGI. Trimming took 6 bases from V and 8 from J; bases not matched to a gene: 7.

The rearrangement uses TRBV28 and TRBJ1-4, with D possibly TRBD1 on 6 matching bases. The germline CDR1 and CDR2 sequences are MDHEN and SYDVKM. V was shortened by 8 bases and J by 6 bases, with 16 bases between the two germline ends. The CDR3 totals 14 residues. CDR3 sequence reads: CASLEGGFDEKLFF. The CDR3, as DNA: TGTGCCAGCCTCGAAGGGGGTTTCGATGAAAAACTGTTTTTT.

The chain carries TRBV19 and TRBJ2-4; tentatively, D is TRBD2 (6 bases). The CDR3 runs to 14 residues. Per the germline V gene, CDR1 is LNHDA and CDR2 is SQIVND (reference sequence). V dropped 4 bases and J dropped 4 bases, with 11 bases sitting between them. The CDR3 DNA reads as TGTGCCAGTAGTACGGGGGACCGGAAAAACATTCAGTACTTC. It specifies CASSTGDRKNIQYF.